This T cell receptor beta chain was profiled in a study of shared clonotypes between healthy human individuals. CD45RO-negative cells were positively selected for CCR7, leaving out terminally differentiated effector memory CD45RA+ cells. The CDR3 spans 17 residues. CDR1 and CDR2 (germline): SGDLS, YYNGEE. V was clipped by 0 bases and J by 0 bases; unmatched bases: 8. Profiling relied on immunoSEQ multiplex PCR, and the TCRdb table lists in-frame clones only, not all of them. The sample lists about 820,000 clones, nearly 95% seen once, with approximately 25% in the top ten. Sequences were obtained from naive CD8+ T cells sorted from blood. The gene calls are TRBV9 and TRBJ1-2, with 7 bases lining up with TRBD1. The TCR was taken from a man aged 25-40 years in good health. In nucleotides, the CDR3 is TGTGCCAGCAGCGTAGATATAGGGGGGACAGCTAACTATGGCTACACCTTC. Encoded protein: CASSVDIGGTANYGYTF.